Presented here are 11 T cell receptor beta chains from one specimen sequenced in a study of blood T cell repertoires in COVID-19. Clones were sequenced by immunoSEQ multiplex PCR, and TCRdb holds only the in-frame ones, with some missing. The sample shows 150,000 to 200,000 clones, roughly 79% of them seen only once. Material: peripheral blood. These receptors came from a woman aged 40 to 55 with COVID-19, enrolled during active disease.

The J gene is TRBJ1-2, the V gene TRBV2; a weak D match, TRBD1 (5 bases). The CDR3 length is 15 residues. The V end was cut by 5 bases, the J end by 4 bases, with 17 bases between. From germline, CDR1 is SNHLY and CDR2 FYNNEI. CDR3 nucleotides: TGTGCCAGCAGTCGCAGGGTCGGTCAGTTCTATGGCTACACCTTC. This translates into CASSRRVGQFYGYTF.

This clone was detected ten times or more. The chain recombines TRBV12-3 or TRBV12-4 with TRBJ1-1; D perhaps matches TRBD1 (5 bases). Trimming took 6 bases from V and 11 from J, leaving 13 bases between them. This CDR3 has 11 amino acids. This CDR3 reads CASRRQFRAFF. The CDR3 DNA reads TGTGCCAGCAGGCGACAGTTTCGTGCTTTCTTT.

Here the CDR3 DNA reads TGTGCCAGCAGGCGGGGATGGGATAATTCACCCCTCCACTTT. Its protein product is CASRRGWDNSPLHF. The chain has TRBV27 and TRBJ1-6; D ambiguous. The CDR3 covers 14 residues. V lost 6 bases to trimming and J lost 5 bases, with 11 bases between them. Germline CDR1 reads MNHEY; CDR2 reads SMNVEV (reference sequence).

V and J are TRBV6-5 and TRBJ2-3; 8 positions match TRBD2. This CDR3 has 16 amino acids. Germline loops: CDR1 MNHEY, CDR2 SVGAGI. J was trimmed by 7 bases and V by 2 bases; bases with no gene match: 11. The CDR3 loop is CASSYPSSGAGHTQYF. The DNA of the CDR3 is TGTGCCAGCAGTTACCCCAGTAGCGGGGCAGGTCATACGCAGTATTTT.

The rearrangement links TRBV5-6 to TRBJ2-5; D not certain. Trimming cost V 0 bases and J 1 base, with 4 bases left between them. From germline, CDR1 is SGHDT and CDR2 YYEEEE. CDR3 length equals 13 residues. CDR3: CASSLGVQETQYF. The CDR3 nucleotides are TGTGCCAGCAGCTTGGGAGTCCAAGAGACCCAGTACTTC.

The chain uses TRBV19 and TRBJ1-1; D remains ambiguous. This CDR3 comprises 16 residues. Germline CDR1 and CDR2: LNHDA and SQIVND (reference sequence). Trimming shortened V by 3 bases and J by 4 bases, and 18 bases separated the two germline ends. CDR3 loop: CASSIGYSRLGTEAFF. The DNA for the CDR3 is TGTGCCAGTAGTATCGGTTACAGTAGATTGGGCACTGAAGCTTTCTTT.

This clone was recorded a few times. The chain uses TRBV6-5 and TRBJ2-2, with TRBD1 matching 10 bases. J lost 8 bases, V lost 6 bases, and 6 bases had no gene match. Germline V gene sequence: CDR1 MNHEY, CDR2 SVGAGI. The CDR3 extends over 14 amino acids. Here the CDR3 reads CASRGQGTAGELFF. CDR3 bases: TGTGCCAGCAGGGGACAGGGGACCGCGGGGGAGCTGTTTTTT.

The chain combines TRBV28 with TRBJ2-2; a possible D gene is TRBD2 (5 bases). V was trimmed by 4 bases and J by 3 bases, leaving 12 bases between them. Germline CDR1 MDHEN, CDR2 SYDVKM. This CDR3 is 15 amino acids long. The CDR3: CASSSSGGYTGELFF. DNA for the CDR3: TGTGCCAGCAGTTCGTCAGGAGGATACACCGGGGAGCTGTTTTTT.

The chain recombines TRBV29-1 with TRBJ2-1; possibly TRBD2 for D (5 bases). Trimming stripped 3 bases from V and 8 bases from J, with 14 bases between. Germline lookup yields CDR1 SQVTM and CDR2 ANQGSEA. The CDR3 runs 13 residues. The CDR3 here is CSVDLLVGDEQFF. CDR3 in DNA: TGCAGCGTTGACCTACTAGTAGGCGATGAGCAGTTCTTC.

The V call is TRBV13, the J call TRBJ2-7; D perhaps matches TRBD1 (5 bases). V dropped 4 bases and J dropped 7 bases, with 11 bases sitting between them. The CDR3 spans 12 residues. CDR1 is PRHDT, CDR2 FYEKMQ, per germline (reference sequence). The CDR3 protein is CASSSTRVEQYF. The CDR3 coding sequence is TGTGCCAGCAGCTCCACCAGGGTGGAGCAGTACTTC.

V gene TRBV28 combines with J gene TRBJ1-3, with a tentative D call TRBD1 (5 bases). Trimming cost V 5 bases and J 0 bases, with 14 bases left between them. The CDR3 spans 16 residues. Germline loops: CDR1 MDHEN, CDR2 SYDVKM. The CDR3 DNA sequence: TGTGCCAGCAGTCCATGGGGCGGGGGCTCTGGAAACACCATATATTTT. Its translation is CASSPWGGGSGNTIYF. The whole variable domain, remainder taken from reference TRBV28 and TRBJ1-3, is DVKVTQSSRYLVKRTGEKVFLECVQDMDHENMFWYRQDPGLGLRLIYFSYDVKMKEKGDIPEGYSVSREKKERFSLILESASTNQTSMYLCASSPWGGGSGNTIYFGEGSWLTVV.